This T cell receptor beta chain was documented in a study of cytomegalovirus exposure and HLA in healthy donors. On the study more broadly: There were 85 million or so unique TCRs (from HLA-typed donors) in an early data release.

Study-wide findings and caveats: An analysis that came later showed most CMV-associated TCR beta chains appearing HLA-restricted. There was a cluster of highly shared sequence variants that was likely a sequencing artifact.

Concerning this clone: Its specificity is not known.

Per germline, CDR1 MNHEY and CDR2 SMNVEV (reference sequence). V shed 5 bases and J 2 bases; nucleotides not matched to a gene: 6. This CDR3 contains 15 residues. Donors counted as nominally healthy when sampled, yet unrecorded immune exposures were likely. A multiplex PCR was run with 60 Vbeta primers and 13 Jbeta primers. Sequencing used immunoSEQ multiplex PCR; TCRdb keeps in-frame clones, though not all of them. The data show just over 200,000 clones, and the top ten clones hold 1.1%. The receptor was derived from a girl aged 2 to 9 in good health and CMV-seropositive. The V call is TRBV27, the J call TRBJ2-7, with 10 bases fitting TRBD1. Sequencing was carried out using PBMCs. This CDR3 is CASSPGTGVAYEQYF. For the CDR3, the DNA is TGTGCCAGCAGTCCGGGGACAGGGGTGGCCTACGAGCAGTACTTC.